A single sample is the source of the 10 T cell receptor beta chains below, sequenced in a study of regulatory T cells in long-lasting Graves disease. Building of the TCR beta libraries involved iRepertoire HTBI primers and Arm-PCR of CDR3 regions. TCRdb re-analysed the multiplex PCR reads in MiXCR, keeping a single row per CDR3 protein. Among roughly 450,000 distinct CDR3 sequences listed, roughly 20% were seen once. Time point specified: persistent/refractory GD, antithyroid drugs over 5 years with positive TRAb. TCR sequences were obtained from RNA taken from PBMCs. The input for sequencing was peripheral blood mononuclear cells (PBMCs), taken when the disease was refractory, from a patient treated with antithyroid drugs. Every receptor here comes from a female donor with Graves disease.

The table lists this clonotype with many counts. The gene calls are TRBV28 and TRBJ2-1; 8 bases line up with TRBD2. Germline V gene data show CDR1 as MDHEN and CDR2 as SYDVKM. With V trimmed by 5 bases and J by 3 bases, 3 bases remained unmatched. This CDR3 contains 14 residues. The CDR3 loop reads CASSQREFYNEQFF. The CDR3 DNA is TGTGCCAGCAGTCAGCGGGAGTTCTACAATGAGCAGTTCTTC.

This clonotype came up many times. The CDR3 bases are TGTGCCAGCAGCCGCGACAGGGTCTTCTCCTACGAGCAGTACTTC. Translated, it gives CASSRDRVFSYEQYF. The V and J genes are TRBV28 and TRBJ2-7; 7 positions agree with TRBD1. Looked up from germline, CDR1 is MDHEN and CDR2 is SYDVKM. The CDR3 length is 15 residues. J lost 0 bases, V lost 6 bases, and 8 bases had no gene match.

This clonotype was seen repeatedly, ten times or more. The rearrangement joins TRBV9 to TRBJ1-1, with 7 bases fitting TRBD1. The germline CDR1 and CDR2 sequences are SGDLS and YYNGEE. Unmatched junction bases numbered 2, after V lost 3 bases and J lost 6 bases. The CDR3 extends over 12 amino acids. CDR3 DNA sequence: TGTGCCAGCAGCGAAACAGGGGCTGAAGCTTTCTTT. Residues: CASSETGAEAFF.

The table lists this clonotype with many counts. V is TRBV12-5 and J is TRBJ1-2; D not resolved. Germline CDR1 reads LGHNT; CDR2 reads FRNRAP. This CDR3 comprises 11 residues. Trimming took off 3 bases at V and 3 bases at J, with 2 bases between the two ends. The CDR3 protein is CASGFDYGYTF. The CDR3, as DNA: TGTGCTAGTGGTTTCGACTATGGCTACACCTTC. The complete variable domain, with remaining parts taken from reference TRBV12-5 and TRBJ1-2, reads DARVTQTPRHKVTEMGQEVTMRCQPILGHNTVFWYRQTMMQGLELLAYFRNRAPLDDSGMPKDRFSAEMPDATLATLKIQPSEPRDSAVYFCASGFDYGYTFGSGTRLTVV.

This clonotype showed up many times. This chain uses TRBV11-2 with TRBJ2-7; 10 nucleotides line up with TRBD1. CDR1 and CDR2 (germline): SGHAT, FQNNGV. This CDR3 is built from 15 residues. Trimming at V came to 4 bases and at J to 2 bases, leaving 5 bases not matched to a gene. This CDR3 reads CASSSPGQGTYEQYF. The CDR3 DNA sequence: TGTGCCAGCAGCTCTCCGGGACAGGGGACCTACGAGCAGTACTTC.

The chain recombines TRBV11-2 with TRBJ2-3; 13 nucleotides align to TRBD2. The length of the CDR3 is 17 residues. CDR1 is SGHAT and CDR2 is FQNNGV in the germline V gene. Losses at the gene ends were 1 base for V and 3 bases for J; bases not matched to a gene: 4. The DNA of the CDR3 is TGTGCCAGCAGCTTAGGTCCGGGACTAGCGGGAACAGATACGCAGTATTTT. This translates into CASSLGPGLAGTDTQYF.

There are a few counts of this clonotype. The V call is TRBV5-1, the J call TRBJ2-3; perhaps TRBD2 as D (5 bases). Between the trimmed V and J ends, which lost 0 bases and 0 bases, there was a span of 8 bases. This CDR3 region has 15 residues. Germline V gene sequence: CDR1 SGHRS, CDR2 YFSETQ. The CDR3 sequence: CASSLASGSTDTQYF. CDR3 bases: TGCGCCAGCAGCTTGGCCAGCGGTAGCACAGATACGCAGTATTTT. The variable domain in full, with the rest retrieved from reference TRBV5-1 and TRBJ2-3, is KAGVTQTPRYLIKTRGQQVTLSCSPISGHRSVSWYQQTPGQGLQFLFEYFSETQRNKGNFPGRFSGRQFSNSRSEMNVSTLELGDSALYLCASSLASGSTDTQYFGPGTRLTVL.

The gene calls are TRBV27 and TRBJ2-2, with 11 bases matching TRBD2. Germline V gives CDR1 MNHEY, CDR2 SMNVEV (reference sequence). J gave up 4 bases and V 6 bases, and 7 bases lay outside the gene matches. CDR3 length equals 16 residues. The CDR3 nucleotides read TGTGCCAGCAGCAAACTAGCGGGAGTGAGCACCGGGGAGCTGTTTTTT. As protein: CASSKLAGVSTGELFF.

As concerns this clonotype: This may arise from a read error, as a much more abundant clone is one base away. The chain combines TRBV7-6 with TRBJ2-7, with 7 bases lining up with TRBD1. This CDR3 region has 13 residues. Germline CDR1 and CDR2: SGHVS and FNYEAQ. The CDR3 sequence: CASSFRDSYGQYF. Written as DNA, the CDR3 is TGTGCCAGCAGCTTCCGGGACAGCTACGGGCAGTACTTC.

The table lists this clonotype with many counts. The rearrangement links TRBV10-3 to TRBJ2-7, with 8 positions matching TRBD2. The germline gives CDR1 ENHRY, CDR2 SYGVKD. J lost 0 bases, V lost 6 bases, and 7 bases had no gene match. The CDR3 runs to 15 residues. CDR3 amino acids: CAISAGGAGSYEQYF. In DNA, the CDR3 is TGTGCCATCAGCGCCGGGGGGGCTGGCTCCTACGAGCAGTACTTC.